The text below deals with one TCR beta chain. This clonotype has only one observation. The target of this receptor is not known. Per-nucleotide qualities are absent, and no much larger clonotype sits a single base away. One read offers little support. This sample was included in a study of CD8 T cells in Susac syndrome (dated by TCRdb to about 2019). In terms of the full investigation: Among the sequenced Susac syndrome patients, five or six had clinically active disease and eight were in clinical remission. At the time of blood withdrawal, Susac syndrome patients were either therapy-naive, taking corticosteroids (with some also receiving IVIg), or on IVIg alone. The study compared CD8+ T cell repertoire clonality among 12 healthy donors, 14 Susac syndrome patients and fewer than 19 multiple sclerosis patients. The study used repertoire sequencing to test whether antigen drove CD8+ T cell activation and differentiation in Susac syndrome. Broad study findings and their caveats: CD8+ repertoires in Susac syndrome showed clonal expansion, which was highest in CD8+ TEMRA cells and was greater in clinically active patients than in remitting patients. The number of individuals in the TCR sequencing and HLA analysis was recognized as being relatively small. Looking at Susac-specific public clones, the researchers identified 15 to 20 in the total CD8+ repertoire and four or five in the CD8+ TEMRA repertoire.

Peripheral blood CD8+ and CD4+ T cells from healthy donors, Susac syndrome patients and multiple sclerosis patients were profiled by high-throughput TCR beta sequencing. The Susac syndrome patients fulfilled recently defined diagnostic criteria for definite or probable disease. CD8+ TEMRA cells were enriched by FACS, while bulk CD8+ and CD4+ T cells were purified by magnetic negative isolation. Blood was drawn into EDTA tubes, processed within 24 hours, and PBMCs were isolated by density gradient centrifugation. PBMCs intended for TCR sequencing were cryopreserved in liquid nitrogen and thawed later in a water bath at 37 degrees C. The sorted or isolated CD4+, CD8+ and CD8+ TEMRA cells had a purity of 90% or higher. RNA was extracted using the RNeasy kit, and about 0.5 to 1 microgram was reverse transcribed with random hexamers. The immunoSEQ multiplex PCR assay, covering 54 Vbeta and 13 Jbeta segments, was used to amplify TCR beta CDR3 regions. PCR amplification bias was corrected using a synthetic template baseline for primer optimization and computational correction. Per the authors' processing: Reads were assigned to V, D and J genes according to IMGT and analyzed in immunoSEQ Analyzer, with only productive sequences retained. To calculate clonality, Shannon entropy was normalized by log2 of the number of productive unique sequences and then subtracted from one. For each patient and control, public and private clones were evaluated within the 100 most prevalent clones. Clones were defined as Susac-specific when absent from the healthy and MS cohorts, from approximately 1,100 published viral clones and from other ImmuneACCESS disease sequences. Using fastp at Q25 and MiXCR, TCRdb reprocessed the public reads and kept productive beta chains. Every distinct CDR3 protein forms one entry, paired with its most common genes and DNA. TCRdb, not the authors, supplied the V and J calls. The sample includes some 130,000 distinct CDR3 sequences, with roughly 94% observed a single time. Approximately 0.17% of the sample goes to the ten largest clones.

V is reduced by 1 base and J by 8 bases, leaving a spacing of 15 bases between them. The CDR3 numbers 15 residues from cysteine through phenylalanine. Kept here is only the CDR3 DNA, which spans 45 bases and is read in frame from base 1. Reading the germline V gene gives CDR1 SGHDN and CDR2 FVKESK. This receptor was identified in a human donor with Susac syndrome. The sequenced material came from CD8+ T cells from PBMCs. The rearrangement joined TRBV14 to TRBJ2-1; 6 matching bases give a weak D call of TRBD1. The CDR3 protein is CASSQARFSGDEQFF. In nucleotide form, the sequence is TGTGCCAGCAGCCAAGCCCGATTTTCAGGGGATGAGCAGTTCTTC.